A selection of T cell receptor beta chains follows, all from one sample in a study of T cells expressing NK-cell markers. No DNA is given; TCRdb re-called the 5' RACE reads and lists each CDR3 protein once. Listed are 500,000 to 600,000 distinct CDR3 sequences; around 3.3% falls within the top ten. The specimen sequenced was blood T cells: a sorted CD56 or NKG2C T cell subset, CD4+ or CD8+ T cells, or bulk PBMC T cells (not recorded which). These receptors were taken from a young man in good health. The CDR3 runs from the conserved cysteine through the conserved F or W.

>TRBV6-1|15|TRBJ2-1
CASRKQLGLADEQFF
>TRBV7-9|16|TRBJ2-1
CASPVLEEGVYNEQFF
>TRBV11-2|13|TRBJ2-3
CASSLASPVGQYF
>TRBV5-1|14|TRBJ2-7
CASSRDGRGDEQYF
>TRBV27|16|TRBJ2-1
CASSPPGRIFYNEQFF
>TRBV29-1|15|TRBJ2-5
CSASGGGGSQETQYF
>TRBV20-1|16|TRBJ2-1
CSANTIQALARNEQFF
>TRBV29-1|15|TRBJ2-1
CSVIPPSPFLGEQFF
>TRBV11-1|18|TRBJ2-2
CASSSSREGGSNTGELFF
>TRBV2|15|TRBJ1-6
CASRARQGLNSPLHF
>TRBV10-3|13|TRBJ2-5
CAISRGVGETQYF
>TRBV20-1|14|TRBJ2-7
CSASSSGASYEQYF
>TRBV29-1|13|TRBJ2-4
CSVLAAVKNIQYF
>TRBV9|17|TRBJ2-5
CASSVDPGLAGQETQYF
>TRBV15|13|TRBJ1-1
CATSSRVEGTAFF